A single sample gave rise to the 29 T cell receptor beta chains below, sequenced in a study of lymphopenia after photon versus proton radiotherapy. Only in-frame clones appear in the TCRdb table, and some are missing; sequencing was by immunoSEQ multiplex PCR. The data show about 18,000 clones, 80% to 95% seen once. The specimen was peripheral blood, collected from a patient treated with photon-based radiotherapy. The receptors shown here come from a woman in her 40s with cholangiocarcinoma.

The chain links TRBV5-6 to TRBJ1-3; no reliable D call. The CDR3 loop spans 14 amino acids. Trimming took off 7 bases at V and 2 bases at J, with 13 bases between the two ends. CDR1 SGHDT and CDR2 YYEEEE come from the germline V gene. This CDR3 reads CASLKETAGNTIYF. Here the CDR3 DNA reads TGTGCCAGCTTAAAGGAAACAGCTGGAAACACCATATATTTT.

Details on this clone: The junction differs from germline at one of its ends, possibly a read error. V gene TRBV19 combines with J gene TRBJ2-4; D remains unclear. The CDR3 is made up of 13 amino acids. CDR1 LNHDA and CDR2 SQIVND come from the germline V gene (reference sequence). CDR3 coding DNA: TGTGCCAGTAGTGTAGACTGGAAAAACATTCAGTACTTC. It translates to CASSVDWKNIQYF. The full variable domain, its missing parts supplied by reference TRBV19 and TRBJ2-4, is DGGITQSPKYLFRKEGQNVTLSCEQNLNHDAMYWYRQDPGQGLRLIYYSQIVNDFQKGDIAEGYSVSREKKESFPLTVTSAQKNPTAFYLCASSVDWKNIQYFGAGTRLSVL.

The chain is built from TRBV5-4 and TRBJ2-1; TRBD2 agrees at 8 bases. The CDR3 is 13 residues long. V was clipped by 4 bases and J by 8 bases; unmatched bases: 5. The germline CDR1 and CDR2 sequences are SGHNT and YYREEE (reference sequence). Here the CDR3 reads CASSLRGGDEQFF. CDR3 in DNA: TGTGCCAGCAGCCTCCGGGGGGGCGATGAGCAGTTCTTC. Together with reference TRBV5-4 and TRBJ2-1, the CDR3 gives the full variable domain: ETGVTQSPTHLIKTRGQQVTLRCSSQSGHNTVSWYQQALGQGPQFIFQYYREEENGRGNFPPRFSGLQFPNYSSELNVNALELDDSALYLCASSLRGGDEQFFGPGTRLTVL.

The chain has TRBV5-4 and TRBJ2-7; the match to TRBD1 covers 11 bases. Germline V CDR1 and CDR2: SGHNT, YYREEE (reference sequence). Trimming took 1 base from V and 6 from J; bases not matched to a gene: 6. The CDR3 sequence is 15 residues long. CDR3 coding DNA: TGTGCCAGCAGCTTGCCCCCGGGACAGGGGGGCGAGCAGTACTTC. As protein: CASSLPPGQGGEQYF. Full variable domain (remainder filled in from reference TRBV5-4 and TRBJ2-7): ETGVTQSPTHLIKTRGQQVTLRCSSQSGHNTVSWYQQALGQGPQFIFQYYREEENGRGNFPPRFSGLQFPNYSSELNVNALELDDSALYLCASSLPPGQGGEQYFGPGTRLTVT.

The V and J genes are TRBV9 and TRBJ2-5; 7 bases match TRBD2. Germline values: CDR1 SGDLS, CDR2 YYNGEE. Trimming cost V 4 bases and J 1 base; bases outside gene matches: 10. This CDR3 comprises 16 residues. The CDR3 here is CASSPGERETQETQYF. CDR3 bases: TGTGCCAGCAGCCCGGGGGAGCGGGAAACCCAAGAGACCCAGTACTTC.

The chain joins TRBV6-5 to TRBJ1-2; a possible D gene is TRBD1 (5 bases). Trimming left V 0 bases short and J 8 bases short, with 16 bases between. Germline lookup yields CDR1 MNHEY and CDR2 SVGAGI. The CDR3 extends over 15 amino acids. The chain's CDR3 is CASSYSGGSNRGYTF. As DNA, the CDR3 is TGTGCCAGCAGTTACTCTGGGGGTAGCAACCGGGGCTACACCTTC.

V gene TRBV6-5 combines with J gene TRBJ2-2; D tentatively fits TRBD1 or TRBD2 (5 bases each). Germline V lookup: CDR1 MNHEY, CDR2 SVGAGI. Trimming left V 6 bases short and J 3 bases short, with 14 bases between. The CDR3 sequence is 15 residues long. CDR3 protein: CASSHLGPDTGELFF. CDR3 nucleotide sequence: TGTGCCAGCAGCCATCTGGGACCAGACACCGGGGAGCTGTTTTTT.

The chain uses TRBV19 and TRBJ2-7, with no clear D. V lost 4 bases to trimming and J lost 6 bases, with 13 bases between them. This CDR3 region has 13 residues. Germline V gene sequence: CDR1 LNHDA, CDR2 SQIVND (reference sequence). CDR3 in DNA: TGTGCCAGTAGTACCTCTTCCCGCGGCGAGCAGTACTTC. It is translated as CASSTSSRGEQYF.

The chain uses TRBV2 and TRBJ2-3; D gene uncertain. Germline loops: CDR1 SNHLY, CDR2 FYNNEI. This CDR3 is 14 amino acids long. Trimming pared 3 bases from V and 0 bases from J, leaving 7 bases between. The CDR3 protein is CASSDLRSTDTQYF. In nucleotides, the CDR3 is TGTGCCAGCAGTGATTTGCGGAGCACAGATACGCAGTATTTT.

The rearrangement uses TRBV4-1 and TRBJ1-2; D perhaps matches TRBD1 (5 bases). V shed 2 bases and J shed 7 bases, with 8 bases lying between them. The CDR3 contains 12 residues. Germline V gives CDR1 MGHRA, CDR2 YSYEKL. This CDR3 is CASSQSRGGYTF. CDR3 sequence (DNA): TGCGCCAGCAGCCAATCTAGGGGTGGCTACACCTTC.

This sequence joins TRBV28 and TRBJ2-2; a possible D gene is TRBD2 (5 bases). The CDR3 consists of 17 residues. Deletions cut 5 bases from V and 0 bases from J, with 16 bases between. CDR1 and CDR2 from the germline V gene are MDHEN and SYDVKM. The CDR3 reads CASSQSWRAANTGELFF. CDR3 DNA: TGTGCCAGCAGTCAGTCTTGGCGGGCCGCGAACACCGGGGAGCTGTTTTTT.

In nucleotides, the CDR3 is TGCGCCAGCAGCTTGGACCCCGGCCGAATCTACGAGCAGTACTTC. Translation: CASSLDPGRIYEQYF. The chain combines TRBV5-1 with TRBJ2-7; D gene uncertain. Germline V gene sequence: CDR1 SGHRS, CDR2 YFSETQ. Trimming removed 0 bases from V and 3 bases from J, with 13 bases in between. The CDR3 consists of 15 residues.

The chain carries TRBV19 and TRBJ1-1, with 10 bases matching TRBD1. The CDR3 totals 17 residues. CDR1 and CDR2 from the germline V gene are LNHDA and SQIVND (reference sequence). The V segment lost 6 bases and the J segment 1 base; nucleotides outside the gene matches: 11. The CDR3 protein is CASSPPRDRGSNTEAFF. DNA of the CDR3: TGTGCCAGTAGCCCCCCGAGGGACAGGGGATCGAACACTGAAGCTTTCTTT.

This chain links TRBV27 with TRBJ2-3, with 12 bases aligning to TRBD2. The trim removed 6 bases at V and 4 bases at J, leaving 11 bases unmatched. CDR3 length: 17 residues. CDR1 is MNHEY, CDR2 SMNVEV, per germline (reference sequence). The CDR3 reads CASSQTRLAGVADTQYF. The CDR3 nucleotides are TGTGCCAGCAGCCAGACTCGACTAGCGGGAGTTGCAGATACGCAGTATTTT.

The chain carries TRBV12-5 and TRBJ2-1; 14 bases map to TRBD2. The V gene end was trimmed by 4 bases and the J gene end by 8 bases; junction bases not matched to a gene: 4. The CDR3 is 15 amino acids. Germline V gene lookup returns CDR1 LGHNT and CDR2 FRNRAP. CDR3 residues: CASGSGLAGGDEQFF. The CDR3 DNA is TGTGCTAGTGGTTCCGGACTAGCGGGGGGCGATGAGCAGTTCTTC. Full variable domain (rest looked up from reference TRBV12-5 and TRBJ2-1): DARVTQTPRHKVTEMGQEVTMRCQPILGHNTVFWYRQTMMQGLELLAYFRNRAPLDDSGMPKDRFSAEMPDATLATLKIQPSEPRDSAVYFCASGSGLAGGDEQFFGPGTRLTVL.

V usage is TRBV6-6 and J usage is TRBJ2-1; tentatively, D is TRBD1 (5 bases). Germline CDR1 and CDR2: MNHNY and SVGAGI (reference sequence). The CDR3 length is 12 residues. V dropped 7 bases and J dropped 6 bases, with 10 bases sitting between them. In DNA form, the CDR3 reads TGTGCCAGCACCGACAGTCTCAATGAGCAGTTCTTC. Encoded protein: CASTDSLNEQFF.

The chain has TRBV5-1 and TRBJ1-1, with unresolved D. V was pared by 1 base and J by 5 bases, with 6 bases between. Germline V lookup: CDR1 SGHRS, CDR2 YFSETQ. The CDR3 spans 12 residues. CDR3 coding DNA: TGCGCCAGCAGCTTGAAAGGGACTGAAGCTTTCTTT. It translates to CASSLKGTEAFF.

CDR3 protein: CASSLNDIRQGGQPQHF. In DNA, the CDR3 is TGCGCCAGCAGCCTTAACGATATAAGACAGGGTGGGCAGCCCCAGCATTTT. V is TRBV4-3 and J is TRBJ1-5, with TRBD1 identical over 7 bases. Germline loops: CDR1 LGHNA, CDR2 YSLEER. The V and J ends lost 4 bases and 7 bases, in that order; junction bases with no gene match: 16. The CDR3 runs 17 residues.

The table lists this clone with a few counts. The CDR3 here is CASSIGDRVGHSPLHF. Written as DNA, the CDR3 is TGTGCCAGCAGCATAGGGGACAGGGTAGGGCATTCACCCCTCCACTTT. This chain uses TRBV21-1 with TRBJ1-6; TRBD1 was called by the table and not checked on the DNA. TRBV21-1 is listed as a pseudogene. The CDR3 runs to 16 residues.

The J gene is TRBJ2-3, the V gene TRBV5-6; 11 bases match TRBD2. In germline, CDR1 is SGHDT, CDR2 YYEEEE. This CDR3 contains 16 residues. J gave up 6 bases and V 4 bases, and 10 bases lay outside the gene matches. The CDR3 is CASSLRTSGRRDTQYF. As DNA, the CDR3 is TGTGCCAGCAGCCTGCGGACTAGCGGGCGAAGGGATACGCAGTATTTT. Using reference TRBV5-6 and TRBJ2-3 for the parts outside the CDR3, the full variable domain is DAGVTQSPTHLIKTRGQQVTLRCSPKSGHDTVSWYQQALGQGPQFIFQYYEEEERQRGNFPDRFSGHQFPNYSSELNVNALLLGDSALYLCASSLRTSGRRDTQYFGPGTRLTVL.

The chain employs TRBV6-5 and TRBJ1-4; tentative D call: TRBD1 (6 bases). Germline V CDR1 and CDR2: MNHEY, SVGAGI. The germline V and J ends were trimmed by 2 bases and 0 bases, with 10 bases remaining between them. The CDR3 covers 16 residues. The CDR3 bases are TGTGCCAGCAGTTACGGGACACTGGCAACTAATGAAAAACTGTTTTTT. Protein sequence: CASSYGTLATNEKLFF.

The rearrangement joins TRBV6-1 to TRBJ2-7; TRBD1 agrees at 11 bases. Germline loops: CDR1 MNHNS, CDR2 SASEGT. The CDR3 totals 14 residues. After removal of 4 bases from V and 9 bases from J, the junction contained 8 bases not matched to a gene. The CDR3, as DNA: TGTGCCAGCAGTGGACCGGGACAGGGGGTACGGCAGTACTTC. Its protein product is CASSGPGQGVRQYF.

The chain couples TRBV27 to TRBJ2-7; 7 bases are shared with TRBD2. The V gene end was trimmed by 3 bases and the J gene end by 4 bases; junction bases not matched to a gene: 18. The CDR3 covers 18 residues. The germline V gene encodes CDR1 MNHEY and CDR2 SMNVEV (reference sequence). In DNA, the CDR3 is TGTGCCAGCAGTTTTAATCTGAGAACGGGAGGAGGGCGTTACGAGCAGTACTTC. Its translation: CASSFNLRTGGGRYEQYF.

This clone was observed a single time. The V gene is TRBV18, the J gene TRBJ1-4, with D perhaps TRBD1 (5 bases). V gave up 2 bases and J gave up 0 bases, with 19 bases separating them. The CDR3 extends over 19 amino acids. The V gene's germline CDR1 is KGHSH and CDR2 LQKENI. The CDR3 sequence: CASSPAGPPTVTTNEKLFF. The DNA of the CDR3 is TGTGCCAGCTCACCAGCGGGACCACCAACGGTGACAACTAATGAAAAACTGTTTTTT.

CDR3 nucleotide sequence: TGTGCCATCAGTGACCCCAAAGGCCTAGCGGGGAACACCGGGGAGCTGTTTTTT. It specifies CAISDPKGLAGNTGELFF. The J gene is TRBJ2-2, the V gene TRBV10-3; 8 nucleotides agree with TRBD2. This CDR3 spans 18 amino acids. After removal of 3 bases from V and 1 base from J, the junction contained 10 bases not matched to a gene. CDR1 is ENHRY and CDR2 is SYGVKD in the germline V gene.

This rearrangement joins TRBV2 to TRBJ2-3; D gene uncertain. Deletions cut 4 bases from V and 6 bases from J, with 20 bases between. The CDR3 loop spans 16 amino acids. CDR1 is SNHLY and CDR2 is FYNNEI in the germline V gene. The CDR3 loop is CASSGWLQQMADTQYF. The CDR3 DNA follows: TGTGCCAGCAGTGGTTGGCTCCAACAAATGGCGGATACGCAGTATTTT. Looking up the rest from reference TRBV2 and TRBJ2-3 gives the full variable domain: EPEVTQTPSHQVTQMGQEVILRCVPISNHLYFYWYRQILGQKVEFLVSFYNNEISEKSEIFDDQFSVERPDGSNFTLKIRSTKLEDSAMYFCASSGWLQQMADTQYFGPGTRLTVL.

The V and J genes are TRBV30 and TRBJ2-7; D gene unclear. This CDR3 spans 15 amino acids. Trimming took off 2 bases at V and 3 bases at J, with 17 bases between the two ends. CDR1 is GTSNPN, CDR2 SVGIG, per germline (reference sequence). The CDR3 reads CAWSLADLGIYEQYF. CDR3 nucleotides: TGTGCCTGGAGTCTCGCGGACCTGGGGATCTACGAGCAGTACTTC.

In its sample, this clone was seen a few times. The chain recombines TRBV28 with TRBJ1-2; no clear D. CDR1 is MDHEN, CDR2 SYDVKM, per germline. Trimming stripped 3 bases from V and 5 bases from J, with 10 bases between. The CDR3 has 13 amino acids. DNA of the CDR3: TGTGCCAGCAGTTTGGGCAGCTCGTATGGCTACACCTTC. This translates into CASSLGSSYGYTF.

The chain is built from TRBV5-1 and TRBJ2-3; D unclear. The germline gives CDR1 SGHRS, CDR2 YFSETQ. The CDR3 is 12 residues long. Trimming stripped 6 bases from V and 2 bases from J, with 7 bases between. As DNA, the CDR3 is TGCGCCAGCAACCAAAACACAGATACGCAGTATTTT. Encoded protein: CASNQNTDTQYF.